The sequence of this T cell receptor beta chain was determined in a study of shared clonotypes between healthy human individuals. The deep-level immunoSEQ assay was used. As handled by the study authors: Junction-only sequences without quality scores were provided by ImmunoSEQ, so filtering was different. The protocol was immunoSEQ multiplex PCR, while the TCRdb copy is restricted to in-frame clones and leaves out a portion. The V and J calls and clone size come from that table; D and trimming were worked out from the DNA. The table lists 2 million to 3 million clones, around nine tenths of them singletons. Donors were healthy HIV-negative adults without recently reported acute infections or vaccinations. Each sample came from a Caucasian adult donor living in Nashville, Tennessee. Trimming stripped 3 bases from V and 9 bases from J, with 8 bases between. CDR1 is LGHNT and CDR2 is FRNRAP in the germline V gene. This CDR3 spans 11 amino acids.

The material sequenced was naive CD4+ T cells sorted from blood. Subset described: CD45RA+ positively selected. The rearrangement uses TRBV12-5 and TRBJ1-1, with unresolved D. The TCR was taken from a man aged 18 to 29 in good health. This chain's CDR3 is CASGFIGKAFF. In nucleotides, the CDR3 is TGTGCTAGTGGTTTTATAGGGAAAGCTTTCTTT.